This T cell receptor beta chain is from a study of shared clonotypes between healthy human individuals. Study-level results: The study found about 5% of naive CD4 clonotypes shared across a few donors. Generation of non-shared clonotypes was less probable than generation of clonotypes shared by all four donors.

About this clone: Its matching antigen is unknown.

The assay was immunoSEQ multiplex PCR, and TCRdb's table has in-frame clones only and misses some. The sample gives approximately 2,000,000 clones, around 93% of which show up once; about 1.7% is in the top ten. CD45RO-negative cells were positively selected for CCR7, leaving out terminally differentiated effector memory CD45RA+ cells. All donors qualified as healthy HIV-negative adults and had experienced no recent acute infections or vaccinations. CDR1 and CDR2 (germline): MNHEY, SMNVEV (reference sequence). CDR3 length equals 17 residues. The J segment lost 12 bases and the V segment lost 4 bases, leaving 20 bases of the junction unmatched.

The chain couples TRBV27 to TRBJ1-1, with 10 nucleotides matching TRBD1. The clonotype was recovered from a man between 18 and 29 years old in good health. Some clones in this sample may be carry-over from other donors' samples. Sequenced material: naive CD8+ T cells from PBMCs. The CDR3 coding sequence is TGTGCCAGCAGTTCCCGCCGGACAGGGGGGGAGGACTGGGAGTCTTTCTTT. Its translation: CASSSRRTGGEDWESFF.